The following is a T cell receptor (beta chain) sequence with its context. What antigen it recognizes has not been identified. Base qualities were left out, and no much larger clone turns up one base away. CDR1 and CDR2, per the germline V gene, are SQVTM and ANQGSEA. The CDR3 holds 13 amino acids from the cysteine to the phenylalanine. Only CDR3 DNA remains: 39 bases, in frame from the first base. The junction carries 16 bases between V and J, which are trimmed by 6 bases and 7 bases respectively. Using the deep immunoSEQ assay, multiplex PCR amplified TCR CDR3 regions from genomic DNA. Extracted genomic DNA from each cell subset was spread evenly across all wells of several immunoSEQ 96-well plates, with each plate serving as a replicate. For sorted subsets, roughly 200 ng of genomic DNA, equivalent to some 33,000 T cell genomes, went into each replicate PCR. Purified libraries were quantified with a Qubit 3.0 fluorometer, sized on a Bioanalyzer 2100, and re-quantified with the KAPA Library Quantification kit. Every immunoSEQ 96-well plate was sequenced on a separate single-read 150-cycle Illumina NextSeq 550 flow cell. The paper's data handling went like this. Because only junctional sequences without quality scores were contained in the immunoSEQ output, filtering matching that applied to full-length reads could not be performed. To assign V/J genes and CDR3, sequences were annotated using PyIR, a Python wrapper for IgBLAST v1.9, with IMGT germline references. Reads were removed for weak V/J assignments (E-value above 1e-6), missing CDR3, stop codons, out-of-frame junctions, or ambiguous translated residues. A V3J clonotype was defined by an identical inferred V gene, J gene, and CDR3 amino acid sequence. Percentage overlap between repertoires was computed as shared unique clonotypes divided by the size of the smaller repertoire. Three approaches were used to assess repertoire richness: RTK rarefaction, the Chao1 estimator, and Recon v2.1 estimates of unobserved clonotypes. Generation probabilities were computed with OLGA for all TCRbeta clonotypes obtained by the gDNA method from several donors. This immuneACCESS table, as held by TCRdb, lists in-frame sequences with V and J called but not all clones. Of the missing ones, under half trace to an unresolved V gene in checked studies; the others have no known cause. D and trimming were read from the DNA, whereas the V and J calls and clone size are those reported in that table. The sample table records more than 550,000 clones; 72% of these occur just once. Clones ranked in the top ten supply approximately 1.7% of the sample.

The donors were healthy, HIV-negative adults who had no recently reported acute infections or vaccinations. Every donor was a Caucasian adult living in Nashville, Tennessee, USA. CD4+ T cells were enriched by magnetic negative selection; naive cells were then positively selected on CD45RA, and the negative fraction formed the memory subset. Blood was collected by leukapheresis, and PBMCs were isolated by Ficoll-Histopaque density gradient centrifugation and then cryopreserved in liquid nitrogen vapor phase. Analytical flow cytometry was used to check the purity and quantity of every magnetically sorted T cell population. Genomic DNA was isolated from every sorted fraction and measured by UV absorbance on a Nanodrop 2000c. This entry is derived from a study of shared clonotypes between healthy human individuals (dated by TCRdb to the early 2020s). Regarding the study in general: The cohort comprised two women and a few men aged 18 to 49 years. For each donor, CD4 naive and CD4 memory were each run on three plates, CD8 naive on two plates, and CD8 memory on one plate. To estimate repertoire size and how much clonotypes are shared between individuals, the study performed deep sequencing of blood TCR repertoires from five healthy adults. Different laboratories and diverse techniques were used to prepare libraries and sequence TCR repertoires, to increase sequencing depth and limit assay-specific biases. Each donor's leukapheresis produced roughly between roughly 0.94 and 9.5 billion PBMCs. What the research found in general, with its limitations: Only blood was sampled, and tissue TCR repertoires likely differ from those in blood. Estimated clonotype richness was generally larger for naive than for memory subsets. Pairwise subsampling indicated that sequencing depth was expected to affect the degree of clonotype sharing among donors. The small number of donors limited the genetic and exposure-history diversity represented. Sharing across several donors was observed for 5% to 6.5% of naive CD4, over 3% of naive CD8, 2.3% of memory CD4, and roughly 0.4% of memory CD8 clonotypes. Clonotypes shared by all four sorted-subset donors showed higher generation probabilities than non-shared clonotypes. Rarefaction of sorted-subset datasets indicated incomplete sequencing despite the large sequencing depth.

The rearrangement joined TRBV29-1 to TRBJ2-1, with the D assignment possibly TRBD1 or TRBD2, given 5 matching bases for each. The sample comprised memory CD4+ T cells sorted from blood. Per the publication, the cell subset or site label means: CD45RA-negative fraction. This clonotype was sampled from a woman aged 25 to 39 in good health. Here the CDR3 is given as CSVDFSGQNEQFF. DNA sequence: TGCAGCGTAGATTTCTCGGGGCAGAATGAGCAGTTCTTC.